This T cell receptor beta chain was captured by sequencing in a study of T cell responses to AZD1222 COVID-19 vaccine. Germline values: CDR1 LNHNV, CDR2 YYDKDF (reference sequence). Trimming took 2 bases from V and 0 from J; bases not matched to a gene: 10. This CDR3 contains 18 residues. The assay was immunoSEQ multiplex PCR, and TCRdb's table has in-frame clones only and misses some. The sample records over 100,000 clones, 90% being singletons. This sequence joins TRBV15 and TRBJ1-5; 7 positions agree with TRBD1. Sequencing was performed on peripheral blood, taken on day 0 of AZD1222 vaccination. The sequence derives from an adult in good health. As DNA, the CDR3 is TGTGCCACCAGCAGACAAAAAAATGACAGGGATAGCAATCAGCCCCAGCATTTT. It codes for CATSRQKNDRDSNQPQHF.